A selection of T cell receptor beta chains follows, all from one sample in a study of OX40 agonist ivuxolimab in advanced cancers. Generated by immunoSEQ multiplex PCR, the TCRdb table keeps only in-frame clones and is missing some. The sample gives about 73,000 clones, under 90% of which show up once; about 2.4% is in the top ten. Specimen: CD4+ or CD8+ T cells sorted from blood, collected in a trial of the OX40 agonist ivuxolimab. The receptors originated from an adult with an advanced solid tumor such as melanoma, head and neck, liver or kidney cancer. Both conserved end residues are part of each CDR3. D genes are given only for firm matches. Part of the rows lack a size; the others show once, few, many or a class for expanded clones.

j_call | clone_size | cdr3_length | v_call | d_call | cdr3_nt | cdr3_aa
TRBJ1-3 | - | 14 | TRBV25-1 | - | TGTGCCAGCAGTGGATTTAGCTCTGGAAACACCATATATTTT | CASSGFSSGNTIYF
TRBJ2-5 | - | 15 | TRBV5-4 | - | TGTGCCAGCAGCCCACCTAGGGCCTCAGGGGAGACCCAGTACTTC | CASSPPRASGETQYF
TRBJ1-2 | - | 18 | TRBV11-2 | - | TGTGCCAGCAGCTTAACAGGACAAGGAGGGTCCCTTAACTATGGCTACACCTTC | CASSLTGQGGSLNYGYTF
TRBJ1-2 | - | 13 | TRBV9 | - | TGTGCCAGCAGCGTAGCTATACAGACCAACTACACCTTC | CASSVAIQTNYTF
TRBJ1-1 | few | 15 | TRBV5-6 | - | TGTGCCAGCAGCACCCGGACAGAACTGAACACTGAAGCTTTCTTT | CASSTRTELNTEAFF
TRBJ2-7 | once | 15 | TRBV7-2 | TRBD1 | TGTGCCAGCAGCTTAGGAAGGACAGGGGTCTACGAGCAGTACTTC | CASSLGRTGVYEQYF
TRBJ1-3 | - | 15 | TRBV5-5 | - | TGTGCCAGCAGCTTGGGCGGAACCTCTGGAAACACCATATATTTT | CASSLGGTSGNTIYF
TRBJ1-2 | - | 12 | TRBV29-1 | - | TGCAGCGTAAACGGGAGAAACTATGGCTACACCTTC | CSVNGRNYGYTF
TRBJ1-6 | - | 14 | TRBV10-3 | - | TGTGCCATCAGTGCCGGGGGAGAGTACTCACCCCTCCACTTT | CAISAGGEYSPLHF
TRBJ2-1 | - | 20 | TRBV4-1 | TRBD2 | TGCGCCAGCAGCCAGTATTCTGGAGGTAGCGGGGGGCCCCGGTACAATGAGCAGTTCTTC | CASSQYSGGSGGPRYNEQFF
TRBJ1-2 | - | 15 | TRBV7-2 | TRBD1 | TGTGCCAGCAGCATATTCACAGGGGTATACTATGGCTACACCTTC | CASSIFTGVYYGYTF
TRBJ2-5 | - | 13 | TRBV7-9 | - | TGTGCCAGCAGCTTAGGAGAGCAAGAGACCCAGTACTTC | CASSLGEQETQYF
TRBJ1-5 | - | 12 | TRBV29-1 | - | TGCAGCGTTGAAGATCGGGGGTTCTCCCAGCATTTT | CSVEDRGFSQHF
TRBJ1-6 | - | 15 | TRBV11-3 | - | TGTGCCAGCAGCTTAGTCTGGGGTATGGATTCACCCCTCCACTTT | CASSLVWGMDSPLHF
TRBJ1-2 | - | 15 | TRBV5-1 | TRBD1 | TGCGCCAGCAGCGGGGGGACAGGGGTATCGGAAGGCTACACCTTC | CASSGGTGVSEGYTF
TRBJ2-7 | - | 13 | TRBV30 | TRBD1 | TGTGCCTGGGGGGGACAGGGGGTCGGCGAGCAGTACTTC | CAWGGQGVGEQYF
TRBJ2-7 | once | 12 | TRBV6-6 | - | TGTGCCAGCAGTTACTCGAAGTACGAGCAGTACTTC | CASSYSKYEQYF
TRBJ2-3 | - | 16 | TRBV13 | - | TGTGCCAGCAGGAGATTTGACCGACCCCCATCCGATACGCAGTATTTT | CASRRFDRPPSDTQYF
TRBJ1-2 | - | 17 | TRBV5-1 | TRBD1 | TGCGCCAGCAGCCTCGCCTACAGGGGGTTGGCTAACTATGGCTACACCTTC | CASSLAYRGLANYGYTF
TRBJ1-2 | - | 13 | TRBV10-3 | - | TGTGCCACCGCCGGGGGGCAGGGGTTAGGCTACACCTTC | CATAGGQGLGYTF
TRBJ2-1 | - | 17 | TRBV30 | - | TGTGCCTGGGCCCGGAGACTAGTAGTCTTCTCCTACAATGAGCAGTTCTTC | CAWARRLVVFSYNEQFF
TRBJ1-1 | - | 13 | TRBV6-5 | - | TGTGCCAGCAGGCTCTCACAGGCCACTGAAGCTTTCTTT | CASRLSQATEAFF
TRBJ1-4 | once | 16 | TRBV5-4 | TRBD1 | TGTGCCAGCAGCCGCGCGGTGACAGGGGGGGGTGAAAAACTGTTTTTT | CASSRAVTGGGEKLFF
TRBJ2-2 | - | 15 | TRBV19 | TRBD2 | TGTGCCAGTAATCCGGGACTAGAGAGGACCGGGGAGCTGTTTTTT | CASNPGLERTGELFF
TRBJ2-5 | few | 14 | TRBV6-5 | TRBD2 | TGTGCCAGCAGTGGGACTAGCGGGGGGGAGACCCAGTACTTC | CASSGTSGGETQYF
TRBJ2-5 | once | 17 | TRBV4-2 | TRBD1 | TGTGCCAGCAGCCAAGAGGGACAGGGCGGGGAGAAAGAGACCCAGTACTTC | CASSQEGQGGEKETQYF
TRBJ1-2 | - | 13 | TRBV19 | - | TGTGCCAGTAGTATTAGGGGACTCTATGGCTACACCTTC | CASSIRGLYGYTF
TRBJ2-7 | - | 12 | TRBV29-1 | - | TGCAGCGTTGCCCCCACTTCCGACGAGCAGTACTTC | CSVAPTSDEQYF
TRBJ2-2 | - | 13 | TRBV6-1 | - | TGTGCCAGCATGACACTGAACACCGGGGAGCTGTTTTTT | CASMTLNTGELFF
TRBJ1-1 | - | 12 | TRBV7-9 | - | TGTGCCAGCAGCTTCGAGAACACTGAAGCTTTCTTT | CASSFENTEAFF
TRBJ2-7 | once | 13 | TRBV6-1 | - | TGTGCCAGCGGGGTGGGGGCCATCTACGAGCAGTACTTC | CASGVGAIYEQYF
TRBJ2-7 | - | 11 | TRBV2 | - | TGTGCCAGCAGTGATGAGGCTCTTGAGTACTTC | CASSDEALEYF
TRBJ2-1 | - | 17 | TRBV29-1 | TRBD2 | TGCAGCGCCAAAAAACCGACTAGCGGGAGGGGCTACAATGAGCAGTTCTTC | CSAKKPTSGRGYNEQFF
TRBJ2-3 | - | 16 | TRBV10-3 | - | TGTGCCATCAGTGAGTCCAAGGGCCTAAGCACAGATACGCAGTATTTT | CAISESKGLSTDTQYF
TRBJ1-1 | - | 11 | TRBV5-4 | - | TGTGCCAGCAGCCGACCCAGGGGAGCTTTCTTT | CASSRPRGAFF
TRBJ2-6 | - | 17 | TRBV4-3 | - | TGCGCCAGCAGCCAAGATAGGGGGGGAACTGGGGCCAACGTCCTGACTTTC | CASSQDRGGTGANVLTF
TRBJ2-1 | once | 15 | TRBV7-2 | TRBD2 | TGTGCCAGCAGCTTGGGCGGGAGTGCGGGCAATGAGCAGTTCTTC | CASSLGGSAGNEQFF
TRBJ1-2 | few | 15 | TRBV7-5 | - | TGTGTCAGAAGCTCAGGTGAAGGGGAAGAGTATGGCTACACCTTC | CVRSSGEGEEYGYTF
TRBJ2-3 | - | 14 | TRBV11-3 | - | TGTGCCTCGGCAAACAGGGCCGAGGCAGATACGCAGTATTTT | CASANRAEADTQYF
TRBJ1-1 | medium-sized | 14 | TRBV10-3 | - | TGTGCCATCAGTACACAGGAGGGGAACACTGAAGCTTTCTTT | CAISTQEGNTEAFF
TRBJ2-7 | - | 14 | TRBV7-2 | TRBD2 | TGTGCCAGCGGAGGGACTAGCGTCTCCTACGAGCAGTACTTC | CASGGTSVSYEQYF